One and the same sample provided the 2 T cell receptor beta chains below, sequenced in a study of blood T cell repertoires in COVID-19. Sequenced by immunoSEQ multiplex PCR; TCRdb stores in-frame clones only, minus some. The sample records more than 100,000 clones, approximately 81% being singletons. The sequenced sample consisted of peripheral blood. The receptor set was obtained from an older woman with active or convalescent COVID-19.

The chain recombines TRBV5-1 with TRBJ2-2; perhaps TRBD1 as D (7 bases). Germline V gene data show CDR1 as SGHRS and CDR2 as YFSETQ. CDR3 length equals 13 residues. V was pared by 4 bases and J by 7 bases, with 11 bases between. CDR3 region: CASSTRDSGELFF. CDR3 nucleotides: TGCGCCAGCAGCACGCGGGACAGCGGGGAGCTGTTTTTT.

This chain uses TRBV7-2 with TRBJ2-3; D remains ambiguous. Germline CDR1 SGHTA, CDR2 FQGNSA. CDR3 length equals 12 residues. V lost 6 bases, J lost 8 bases, and 12 bases lay in between. The CDR3: CASSLRQATQYF. CDR3 sequence (DNA): TGTGCCAGCAGTCTTAGGCAGGCTACGCAGTATTTT.